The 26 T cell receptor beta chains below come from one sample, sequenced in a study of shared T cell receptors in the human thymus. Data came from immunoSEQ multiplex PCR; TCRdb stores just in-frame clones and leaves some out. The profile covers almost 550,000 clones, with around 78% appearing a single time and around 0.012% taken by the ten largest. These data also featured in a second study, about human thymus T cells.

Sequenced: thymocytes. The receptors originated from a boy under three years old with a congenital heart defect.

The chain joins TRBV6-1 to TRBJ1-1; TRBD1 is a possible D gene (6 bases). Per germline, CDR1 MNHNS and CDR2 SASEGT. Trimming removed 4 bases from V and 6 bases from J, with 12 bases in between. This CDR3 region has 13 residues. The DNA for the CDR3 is TGTGCCAGCAGTGCCCACAGGGATGCTGAAGCTTTCTTT. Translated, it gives CASSAHRDAEAFF.

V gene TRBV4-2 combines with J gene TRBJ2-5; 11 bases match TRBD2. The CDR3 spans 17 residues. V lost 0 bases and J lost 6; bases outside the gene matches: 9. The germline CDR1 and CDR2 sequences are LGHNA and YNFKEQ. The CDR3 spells CASSQDGTSGSGKTQYF. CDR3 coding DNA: TGTGCCAGCAGCCAAGATGGAACTAGCGGGAGTGGAAAGACCCAGTACTTC.

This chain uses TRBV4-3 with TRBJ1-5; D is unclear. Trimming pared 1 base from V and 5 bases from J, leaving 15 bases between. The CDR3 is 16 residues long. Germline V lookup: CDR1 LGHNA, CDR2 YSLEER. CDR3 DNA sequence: TGCGCCAGCAGCCAAGCGTTCTCAGGCGTAGATCAGCCCCAGCATTTT. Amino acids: CASSQAFSGVDQPQHF.

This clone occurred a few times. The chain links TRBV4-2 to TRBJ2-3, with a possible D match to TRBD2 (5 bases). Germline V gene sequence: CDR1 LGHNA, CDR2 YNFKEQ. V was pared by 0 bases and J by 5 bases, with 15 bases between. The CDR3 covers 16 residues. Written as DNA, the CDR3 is TGTGCCAGCAGCCAAGATGGTGGCGGCGCGGGAGATACGCAGTATTTT. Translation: CASSQDGGGAGDTQYF.

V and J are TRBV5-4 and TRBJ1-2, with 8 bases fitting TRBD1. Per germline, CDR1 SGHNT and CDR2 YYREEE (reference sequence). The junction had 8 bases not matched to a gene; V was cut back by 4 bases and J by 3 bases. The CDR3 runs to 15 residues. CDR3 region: CASSHGTGRDYGYTF. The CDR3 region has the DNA TGTGCCAGCAGCCACGGGACAGGAAGGGACTATGGCTACACCTTC.

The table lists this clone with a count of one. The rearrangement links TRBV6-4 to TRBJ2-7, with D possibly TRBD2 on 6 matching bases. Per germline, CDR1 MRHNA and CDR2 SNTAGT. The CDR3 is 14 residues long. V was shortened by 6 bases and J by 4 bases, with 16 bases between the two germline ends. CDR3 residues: CASSPGRDGYEQYF. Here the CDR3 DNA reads TGTGCCAGCAGCCCCGGGCGGGATGGTTACGAGCAGTACTTC.

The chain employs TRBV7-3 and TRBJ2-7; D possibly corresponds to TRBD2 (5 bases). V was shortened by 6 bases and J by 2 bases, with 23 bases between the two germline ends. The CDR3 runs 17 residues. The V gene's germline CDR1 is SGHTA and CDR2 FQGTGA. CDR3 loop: CASSYYGGLHPPYEQYF. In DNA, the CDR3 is TGTGCCAGCAGTTACTATGGCGGACTCCATCCCCCCTACGAGCAGTACTTC.

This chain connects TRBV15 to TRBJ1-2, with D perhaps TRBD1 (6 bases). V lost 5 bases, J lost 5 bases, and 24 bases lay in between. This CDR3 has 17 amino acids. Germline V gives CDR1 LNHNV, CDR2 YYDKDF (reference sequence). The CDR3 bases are TGTGCCACCAGCGTCACCCAGGGGTTATACCACCTATATGGCTACACCTTC. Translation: CATSVTQGLYHLYGYTF.

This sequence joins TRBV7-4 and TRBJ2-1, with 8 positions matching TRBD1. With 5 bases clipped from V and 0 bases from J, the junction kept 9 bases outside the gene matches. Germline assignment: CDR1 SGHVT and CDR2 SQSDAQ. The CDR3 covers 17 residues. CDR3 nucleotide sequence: TGTGCCAGCAGCCCGAGGACAGGGTCTAGCTCCTACAATGAGCAGTTCTTC. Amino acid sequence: CASSPRTGSSSYNEQFF. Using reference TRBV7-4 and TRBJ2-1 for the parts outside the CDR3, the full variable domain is GAGVSQSPRYKVAKRGRDVALRCDSISGHVTLYWYRQTLGQGSEVLTYSQSDAQRDKSGRPSGRFSAERPERSVSTLKIQRTEQGDSAVYLCASSPRTGSSSYNEQFFGPGTRLTVL.

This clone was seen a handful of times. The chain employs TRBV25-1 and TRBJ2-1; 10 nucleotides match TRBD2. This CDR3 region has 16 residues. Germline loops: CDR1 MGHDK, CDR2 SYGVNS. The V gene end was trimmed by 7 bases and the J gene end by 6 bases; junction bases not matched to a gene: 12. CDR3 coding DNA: TGTGCCAGCACCGGGACTAGCGAAGGTCCGGCCAATGAGCAGTTCTTC. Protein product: CASTGTSEGPANEQFF. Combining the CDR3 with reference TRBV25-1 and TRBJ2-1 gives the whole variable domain EADIYQTPRYLVIGTGKKITLECSQTMGHDKMYWYQQDPGMELHLIHYSYGVNSTEKGDLSSESTVSRIRTEHFPLTLESARPSHTSQYLCASTGTSEGPANEQFFGPGTRLTVL.

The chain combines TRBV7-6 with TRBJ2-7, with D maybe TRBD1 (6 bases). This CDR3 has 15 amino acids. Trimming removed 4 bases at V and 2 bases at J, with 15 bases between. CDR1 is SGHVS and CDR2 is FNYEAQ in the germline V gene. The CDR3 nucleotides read TGTGCCAGCAGCTCCGGAGGTACAGGGACCTACGAGCAGTACTTC. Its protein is CASSSGGTGTYEQYF.

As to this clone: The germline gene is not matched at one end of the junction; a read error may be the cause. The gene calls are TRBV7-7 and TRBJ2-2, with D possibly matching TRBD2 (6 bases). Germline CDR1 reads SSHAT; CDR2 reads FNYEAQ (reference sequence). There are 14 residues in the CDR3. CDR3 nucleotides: TGTGCTAGCAGCCCTCGGGGGACCACCGGGGAGCTGTTTTTT. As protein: CASSPRGTTGELFF.

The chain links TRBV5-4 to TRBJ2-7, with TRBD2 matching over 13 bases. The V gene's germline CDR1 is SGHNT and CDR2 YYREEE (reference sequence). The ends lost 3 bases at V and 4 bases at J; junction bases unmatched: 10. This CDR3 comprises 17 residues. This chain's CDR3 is CASSSWTSGSNRYEQYF. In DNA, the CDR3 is TGTGCCAGCAGCTCTTGGACTAGCGGGAGTAATCGGTACGAGCAGTACTTC. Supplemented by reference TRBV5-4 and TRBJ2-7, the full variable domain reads ETGVTQSPTHLIKTRGQQVTLRCSSQSGHNTVSWYQQALGQGPQFIFQYYREEENGRGNFPPRFSGLQFPNYSSELNVNALELDDSALYLCASSSWTSGSNRYEQYFGPGTRLTVT.

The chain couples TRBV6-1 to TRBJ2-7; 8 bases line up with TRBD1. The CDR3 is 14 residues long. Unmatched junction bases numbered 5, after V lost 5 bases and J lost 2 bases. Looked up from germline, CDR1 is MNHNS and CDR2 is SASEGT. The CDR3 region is CASSPGDRTYEQYF. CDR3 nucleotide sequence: TGTGCCAGCAGTCCCGGGGACAGGACCTACGAGCAGTACTTC.

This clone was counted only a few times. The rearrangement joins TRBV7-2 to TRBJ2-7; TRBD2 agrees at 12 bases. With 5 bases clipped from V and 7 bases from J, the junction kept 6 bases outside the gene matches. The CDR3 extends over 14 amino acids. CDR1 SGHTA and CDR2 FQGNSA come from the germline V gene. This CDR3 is CASSPGLAGREQYF. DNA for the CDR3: TGTGCCAGCAGCCCCGGACTAGCGGGAAGGGAGCAGTACTTC.

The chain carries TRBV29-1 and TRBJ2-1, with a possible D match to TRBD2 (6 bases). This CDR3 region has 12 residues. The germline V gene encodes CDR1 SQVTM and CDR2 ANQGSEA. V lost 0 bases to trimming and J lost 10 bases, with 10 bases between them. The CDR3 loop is CSVEDRGREQFF. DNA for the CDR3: TGCAGCGTTGAAGATCGAGGGAGGGAGCAGTTCTTC.

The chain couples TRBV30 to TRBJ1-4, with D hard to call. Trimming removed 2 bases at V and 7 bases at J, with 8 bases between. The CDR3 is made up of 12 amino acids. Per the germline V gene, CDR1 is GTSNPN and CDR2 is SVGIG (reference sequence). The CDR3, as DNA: TGTGCCTGGAGTCCTCCGAGTGAAAAACTGTTTTTT. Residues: CAWSPPSEKLFF.

CDR3 loop: CASSLGGRLAGGEQFF. The CDR3 DNA reads as TGTGCCAGCAGCTTAGGGGGGAGACTAGCGGGAGGGGAGCAGTTCTTC. The V call is TRBV7-3, the J call TRBJ2-1; 14 nucleotides agree with TRBD2. The CDR3 runs to 16 residues. Germline assignment: CDR1 SGHTA and CDR2 FQGTGA. V shed 2 bases and J 10 bases; nucleotides not matched to a gene: 7.

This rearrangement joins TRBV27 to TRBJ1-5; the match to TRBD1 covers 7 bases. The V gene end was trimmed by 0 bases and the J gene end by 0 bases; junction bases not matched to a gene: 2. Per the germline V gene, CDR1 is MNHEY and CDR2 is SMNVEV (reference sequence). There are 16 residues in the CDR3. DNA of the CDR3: TGTGCCAGCAGTTTATCGGGACAGCTTAGCAATCAGCCCCAGCATTTT. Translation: CASSLSGQLSNQPQHF.

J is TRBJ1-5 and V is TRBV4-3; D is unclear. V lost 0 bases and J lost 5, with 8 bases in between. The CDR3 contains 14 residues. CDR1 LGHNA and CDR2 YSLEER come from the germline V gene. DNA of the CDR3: TGCGCCAGCAGCCAAGATTACGGGGATCAGCCCCAGCATTTT. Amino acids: CASSQDYGDQPQHF.

For the CDR3, the DNA is TGCGCTGAGTTTGTGAACACTGAAGCTTTCTTT. This translates into CAEFVNTEAFF. The chain carries TRBV23-1 and TRBJ1-1; D gene unclear. TRBV23-1 is classed as an ORF, of uncertain function. There are 11 residues in the CDR3.

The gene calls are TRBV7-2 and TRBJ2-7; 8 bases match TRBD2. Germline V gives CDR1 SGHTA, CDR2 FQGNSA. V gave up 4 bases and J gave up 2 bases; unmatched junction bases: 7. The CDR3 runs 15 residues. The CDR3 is CASSSLAGPPYEQYF. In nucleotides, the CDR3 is TGTGCCAGCAGCTCGTTAGCGGGGCCGCCCTACGAGCAGTACTTC.

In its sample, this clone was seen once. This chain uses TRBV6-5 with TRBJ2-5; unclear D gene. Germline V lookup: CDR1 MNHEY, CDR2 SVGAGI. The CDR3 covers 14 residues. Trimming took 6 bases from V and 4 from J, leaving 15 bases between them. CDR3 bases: TGTGCCAGCAGCCCTCTGAAGCGCCGAGAGACCCAGTACTTC. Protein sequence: CASSPLKRRETQYF.

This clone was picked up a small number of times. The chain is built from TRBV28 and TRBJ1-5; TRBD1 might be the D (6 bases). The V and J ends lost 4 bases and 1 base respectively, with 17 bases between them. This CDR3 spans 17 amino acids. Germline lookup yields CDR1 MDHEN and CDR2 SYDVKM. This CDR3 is CASSYNWGRMSNQPQHF. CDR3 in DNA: TGTGCCAGCAGTTATAACTGGGGGCGGATGAGCAATCAGCCCCAGCATTTT.

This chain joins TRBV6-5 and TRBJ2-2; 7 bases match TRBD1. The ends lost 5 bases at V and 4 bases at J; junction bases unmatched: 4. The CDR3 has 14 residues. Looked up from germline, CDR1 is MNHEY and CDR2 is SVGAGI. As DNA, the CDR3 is TGTGCCAGCAGTGACAGGGTGGGCACCGGGGAGCTGTTTTTT. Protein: CASSDRVGTGELFF.

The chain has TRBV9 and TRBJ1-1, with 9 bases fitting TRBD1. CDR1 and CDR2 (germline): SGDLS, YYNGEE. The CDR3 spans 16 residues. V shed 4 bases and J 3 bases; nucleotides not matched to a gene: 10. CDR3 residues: CASSPPLQGAHTEAFF. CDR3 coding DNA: TGTGCCAGCAGCCCCCCCCTACAGGGGGCGCACACTGAAGCTTTCTTT.